The sequence of this T cell receptor beta chain was determined in a study of blood T cell repertoires in COVID-19. Study background: Samples representing acute and convalescent COVID-19 were sourced from the United States, Italy and Spain. The cDNA or gDNA used as material had been derived from T cells, B-cell-depleted T cells, or PBMCs.

In the study's own analysis: For nucleated cells, counts were estimated from reference gene primer amplification. The data were produced by immunoSEQ multiplex PCR, yet TCRdb's version contains in-frame clones alone and is incomplete. The V and J calls and clone size come from that table; D and trimming were worked out from the DNA. The data contain 100,000 to 150,000 clones, about four fifths of them singletons. Trimming removed 0 bases from V and 3 bases from J; junction bases left unmatched: 7. CDR1 and CDR2 (germline): SGDLS, YYNGEE. The CDR3 loop spans 17 amino acids. This TCR derives from a man in his 60s with acute or convalescent COVID-19. The chain employs TRBV9 and TRBJ2-3; TRBD2 aligns across 10 bases. What was sequenced was peripheral blood. The CDR3 sequence is CASSVEASGSLTDTQYF. CDR3 nucleotide sequence: TGTGCCAGCAGCGTAGAGGCTAGCGGGAGTTTGACAGATACGCAGTATTTT.